The TCR beta chain described here comes from a study of blood T cell repertoires in COVID-19 (dated by TCRdb to about 2020). Background for the entire study: The collaborator samples originated in the United States, Italy and Spain and spanned the acute and convalescent phases of COVID-19. The prospective study material was composed of cDNA or gDNA derived from T cells, B-cell-depleted T cells, or PBMCs. Where HLA class I and class II types were available, the types were taken from metadata supplied by the sample provider, not from assay-based typing. The samples were drawn from the first 160 participants of the ongoing ImmuneRACE study and from 1,254 subjects provided by 6 global collaborators. A freely available public database, intended as a resource for researchers studying the immune response to SARS-CoV-2, is where the repertoires were released. A de-identified subject ID, COVID-19 status, age in years and sex were almost always included in the sample metadata. Subjects who had been exposed to COVID-19, were actively infected with it, or had recovered from it provided the deeply sampled blood TCRbeta repertoires that made up the dataset.

Remarks on this clone: Its recognized antigen is unknown. No base-level quality is on record; no much larger clone is a single base apart. Other DNA sequences in this specimen translate into the identical CDR3.

The collaborating institutions used their own protocols to collect whole blood in K2EDTA tubes. For TCRbeta analysis, collaborator samples were shipped as frozen whole blood, as isolated PBMCs, or as DNA extracted from either sample type. TCRbeta CDR3 regions were amplified from genomic DNA using the immunoSEQ Assay, a bias-controlled multiplex PCR. As for the authors' bioinformatics: Nucleated cell counts per sample were estimated from amplification of reference gene primers within the assay. Sequence reads were collapsed and filtered to measure the absolute abundance of every unique TCRbeta CDR3 rearrangement. For each sample, productive Simpson clonality was calculated as the square root of Simpson's diversity index across productive rearrangements. In TCRdb, the immuneACCESS table is reduced to in-frame sequences with V and J assigned. These tables do not hold every clone; where another copy was compared, an unresolved V gene accounts for under half, and the others remain unexplained. V, J and clone size derive from that table, while D and trimming were established from the DNA sequence. The sample contains over 200,000 clones, approximately 91% of them found a single time. About 0.65% of the sample is taken by the ten largest.

Paper-wide results and their limitations: Clinical and demographic metadata were provided uncurated, with the amount varying by source and participant.

Cut back by 0 bases and 2 bases, the V and J ends lie 8 bases apart. CDR1 LGHNA and CDR2 YSLEER were looked up in the germline V gene. Reading from cysteine to phenylalanine, the CDR3 counts 15 amino acids. The DNA shown is the 45-base CDR3, in frame from base 1. The chain is assembled from TRBV4-3 and TRBJ1-3; a confident D gene designation cannot be given. Specimen: peripheral blood. The TCR was taken from a human donor in a cohort sampled during active COVID-19. The CDR3 region has the sequence CASSQDRGAGNTIYF. Here is the DNA: TGCGCCAGCAGCCAAGATCGGGGAGCTGGAAACACCATATATTTT.